These T cell receptor beta chains were read from a single sample in a study of neurological immune-mediated disorders. TCRdb analysed the 5' RACE reads with MiXCR anew, one entry per CDR3 protein. The sample holds fewer than 75,000 distinct CDR3 sequences, less than 5.5% seen once. Sequencing used PBMCs. Receptors were obtained from a man aged 30 to 45 with multiple sclerosis. Each CDR3 is given with its conserved first and last residue. The D gene is left open where the match is weak. Not all rows give a size; the values are once, few, many and, for expanded clones, a class.

v_call	d_call	j_call	clone_size	cdr3_length	cdr3_aa	cdr3_nt
TRBV20-1	TRBD2	TRBJ2-3	many	16	CSAEAKAGGPTDTQYF	TGCAGTGCTGAAGCGAAAGCGGGGGGGCCCACAGATACGCAGTATTTT
TRBV5-5	.	TRBJ1-1	.	16	CASSPQEWGWDTEAFF	TGTGCCAGCAGCCCTCAGGAGTGGGGGTGGGACACTGAAGCTTTCTTT
TRBV10-3	.	TRBJ2-3	many	13	CAIWRGNTDTQYF	TGTGCCATCTGGCGGGGCAACACAGATACGCAGTATTTT
TRBV20-1	.	TRBJ1-1	.	13	CSSNTLKNTEAFF	TGCAGTTCCAACACCTTGAAGAACACTGAAGCTTTCTTT
TRBV5-1	TRBD1	TRBJ2-5	few	15	CASSSSGQPQETQYF	TGCGCCAGCAGCTCCTCGGGACAGCCTCAAGAGACCCAGTACTTC
TRBV6-5	.	TRBJ1-2	few	13	CASRPGRDYGYTF	TGTGCCAGCAGGCCCGGACGAGACTATGGCTACACCTTC
TRBV6-2/TRBV6-3	TRBD1	TRBJ1-5	few	15	CASSYSQGADQPQHF	TGTGCCAGCAGTTACTCTCAGGGGGCTGATCAGCCCCAGCATTTT
TRBV27	TRBD2	TRBJ2-2	few	15	CASGVAGGVTGELFF	TGTGCCAGTGGGGTGGCGGGGGGCGTCACCGGGGAGCTGTTTTTT
TRBV7-3	.	TRBJ1-1	many	17	CASSLIPAPGRPTEAFF	TGTGCCAGCAGCTTAATCCCGGCCCCGGGGAGGCCCACTGAAGCTTTCTTT
TRBV15	.	TRBJ1-2	.	15	CATSTSRDTLYGYTF	TGTGCCACCAGCACCTCTCGGGACACCCTCTATGGCTACACCTTC
TRBV10-3	.	TRBJ2-3	many	13	CAISADVEDTQYF	TGTGCCATCAGTGCCGACGTCGAAGATACGCAGTATTTT
TRBV6-5	.	TRBJ1-1	many	14	CASSYSLPSTEAFF	TGTGCCAGCAGTTACTCGTTACCTTCGACTGAAGCTTTCTTT
TRBV5-1	TRBD2	TRBJ2-1	.	16	CASSLVGRGASNEQFF	TGCGCCAGCAGCTTGGTAGGGCGGGGGGCGTCCAATGAGCAGTTCTTC
TRBV12-3/TRBV12-4	.	TRBJ1-1	few	14	CASSPRGGVTEAFF	TGTGCCAGCAGTCCCCGGGGGGGCGTCACTGAAGCTTTCTTT
TRBV4-1	TRBD1	TRBJ1-6	many	16	CASSQGTGFLNSPLHF	TGCGCCAGCAGCCAAGGGACAGGGTTTTTAAATTCACCCCTCCACTTT
TRBV20-1	.	TRBJ2-7	.	13	CSARAGTLYEQYF	TGCAGTGCGAGAGCCGGGACACTCTACGAGCAGTACTTC
TRBV5-1	.	TRBJ1-2	.	15	CASRPQVQGINGYTF	TGCGCCAGCAGACCCCAGGTACAGGGAATAAATGGCTACACCTTC
TRBV10-3	.	TRBJ1-1	.	13	CAISETVNTEAFF	TGTGCCATCAGTGAGACTGTGAACACTGAAGCTTTCTTT
TRBV7-8	TRBD1	TRBJ1-2	many	13	CASSFQGAYGYTF	TGTGCCAGCAGCTTCCAGGGGGCCTATGGCTACACCTTC
TRBV7-8	.	TRBJ1-5	many	16	CASSLAPLGGNQPQHF	TGTGCCAGCAGCTTAGCCCCTTTGGGGGGCAATCAGCCCCAGCATTTT
TRBV2	.	TRBJ2-6	many	13	CASSVGDLNVLTF	TGTGCCAGCAGTGTGGGGGACTTAAACGTCCTGACTTTC
TRBV9	.	TRBJ1-1	many	14	CASSVGQGNTEAFF	TGTGCCAGCAGCGTAGGTCAGGGGAACACTGAAGCTTTCTTT
TRBV7-6	.	TRBJ2-5	many	17	CASSPEGRGAGGWAQYF	TGTGCCAGCAGCCCCGAGGGTAGGGGGGCAGGCGGATGGGCCCAGTACTTC
TRBV5-1	.	TRBJ1-2	many	14	CASSLEAGDYGYTF	TGCGCCAGCAGCTTGGAGGCAGGGGACTATGGCTACACCTTC
TRBV5-1	TRBD1	TRBJ1-1	.	15	CASSGVDREATEAFF	TGCGCCAGCAGCGGCGTCGACAGGGAGGCCACTGAAGCTTTCTTT
TRBV20-1	.	TRBJ2-6	many	14	CSAEPETGANVLTF	TGCAGTGCTGAGCCCGAAACTGGGGCCAACGTCCTGACTTTC
TRBV5-1	.	TRBJ1-1	many	14	CASSSRAEATEAFF	TGCGCCAGCAGCTCCAGAGCGGAGGCCACTGAAGCTTTCTTT
TRBV7-2	.	TRBJ1-1	.	14	CVSSLLQGGTEAFF	TGTGTCAGCAGCTTATTACAGGGCGGAACTGAAGCTTTCTTT
TRBV3-1	.	TRBJ1-5	few	15	CASSQAGRPNQPQNF	TGTGCCAGCAGCCAAGCCGGACGGCCCAATCAGCCCCAGAATTTT
TRBV12-3/TRBV12-4	.	TRBJ2-7	few	13	CASSPLGGNEQYF	TGTGCCAGCAGTCCACTCGGGGGAAACGAGCAGTACTTC
TRBV12-3/TRBV12-4	.	TRBJ2-3	many	13	CVGGDSNTDTQYF	TGTGTAGGGGGGGACAGCAACACAGATACGCAGTATTTT
TRBV30	.	TRBJ2-4	many	16	CAWSGKWKPGPNIQYF	TGTGCCTGGTCTGGGAAATGGAAACCCGGTCCAAACATTCAGTACTTC
TRBV2	.	TRBJ2-7	.	12	CATQDGAYEQYF	TGTGCCACCCAGGACGGGGCCTACGAGCAGTACTTC
TRBV5-1	TRBD2	TRBJ2-1	.	17	CASSGTGTSGGYNEQFF	TGCGCCAGCAGCGGCACCGGGACTAGCGGGGGATACAATGAGCAGTTCTTC
TRBV9	.	TRBJ2-3	many	12	CASRPQLDTQYF	TGTGCCAGCAGACCCCAGCTAGATACGCAGTATTTT
TRBV24-1	.	TRBJ1-2	many	15	CATSDPRGGRGGYTF	TGTGCCACCAGTGATCCGCGGGGGGGGCGCGGAGGCTACACCTTC
TRBV29-1	TRBD2	TRBJ2-7	many	15	CSVTGTSGTSWEQYF	TGCAGCGTTACCGGGACTAGCGGGACCTCCTGGGAGCAGTACTTC
TRBV20-1	TRBD1	TRBJ1-5	few	14	CSAGGGSGNQPQNF	TGCAGTGCAGGAGGGGGCTCTGGCAATCAGCCCCAGAATTTT
TRBV5-4	TRBD1	TRBJ2-2	few	15	CASSQPQGDTGELFF	TGTGCCAGCAGCCAACCTCAGGGGGACACCGGGGAGCTGTTTTTT
TRBV4-1	TRBD1	TRBJ2-7	many	14	CASSQAGQNYEQYF	TGCGCCAGCAGCCAAGCGGGACAGAACTACGAGCAGTACTTC
TRBV9	TRBD1	TRBJ2-2	.	20	CASSVALGQGWGEYTGELFF	TGTGCCAGCAGCGTAGCTCTGGGACAGGGTTGGGGAGAATACACCGGGGAGCTGTTTTTT
TRBV7-9	TRBD1	TRBJ1-1	many	13	CASSLTGATEAFF	TGTGCCAGCAGCTTGACAGGGGCCACTGAAGCTTTCTTT
TRBV5-1	.	TRBJ1-2	few	15	CASSLGEPKNYGYTF	TGCGCCAGCAGCCTAGGGGAACCGAAGAACTATGGCTACACCTTC
TRBV5-1	.	TRBJ1-1	few	13	CASRGSENTEAFF	TGCGCCAGCAGAGGATCCGAGAACACTGAAGCTTTCTTT
TRBV4-2	.	TRBJ1-1	.	13	CASSQEQGGGAFF	TGTGCCAGCAGCCAAGAGCAAGGAGGTGGAGCTTTCTTT
TRBV5-1	.	TRBJ2-1	few	16	CASSPGTSPSYNEQFF	TGCGCCAGCAGCCCGGGGACTTCCCCCTCCTACAATGAGCAGTTCTTC
TRBV9	.	TRBJ1-4	many	14	CASSARAPGEKLFF	TGTGCCAGCAGCGCCAGGGCTCCGGGTGAAAAACTGTTTTTT
TRBV5-1	.	TRBJ1-1	few	14	CASSRSFPSTEAFF	TGCGCCAGCAGCCGGAGTTTCCCGAGCACTGAAGCTTTCTTT
TRBV5-5	TRBD1	TRBJ1-2	many	16	CASSLEASGPGGGYTF	TGTGCCAGCAGCTTGGAAGCATCAGGTCCAGGGGGGGGCTACACCTTC
TRBV2	.	TRBJ1-1	many	12	CASEGVGTEAFF	TGTGCCAGTGAGGGGGTGGGCACTGAAGCTTTCTTT
TRBV6-5	.	TRBJ1-6	.	15	CASSYGGDKDSPLHF	TGTGCCAGCAGTTATGGAGGGGACAAGGATTCACCCCTCCACTTT
TRBV29-1	.	TRBJ1-2	many	13	CSVGEARGGGYTF	TGCAGCGTTGGGGAGGCCCGGGGGGGCGGCTACACCTTC